This T cell receptor (beta chain) was found in a study of radiotherapy plus CTLA-4 blockade in lung cancer. The study, taken as a whole, reports: After treatment with radiotherapy plus ipilimumab, TCR clones that came from the tumor expanded in blood.

Only in-frame clones appear in the TCRdb table, and some are missing; sequencing was by immunoSEQ multiplex PCR. The sample consists of approximately 80,000 clones, about 84% of them appearing once. To note about this clone: What it binds is unknown.

Germline CDR1 MDHEN, CDR2 SYDVKM. V shed 6 bases and J shed 8 bases, with 16 bases lying between them. The CDR3 has 13 amino acids. The study gave focal radiation plus ipilimumab CTLA-4 blockade to patients with chemo-refractory metastatic non-small-cell lung cancer. The clonotype comes from a human donor with non-small cell lung cancer who had stable disease on radiotherapy plus ipilimumab. V gene TRBV28 combines with J gene TRBJ1-2, with no clear D. The source material was peripheral blood, sampled from a patient treated with radiotherapy plus ipilimumab. The CDR3 region has the DNA TGTGCCAGCAGGTCGCACGGATTGAGCGGCTACACCTTC. Translated, it gives CASRSHGLSGYTF.